Listed below are T cell receptor beta chains from one sample, sequenced in a study of blood T cells in healthy people across ages. TCRdb used MiXCR to reprocess the 5' RACE reads, holding one entry per CDR3 protein. The data hold about 1.4 million distinct CDR3 sequences, with around 55% observed a single time. The sample taken for sequencing was blood. The receptors derive from a young man in good health. Both conserved end residues are part of each CDR3.

V gene	J gene	CDR3 protein
TRBV28	TRBJ2-7	CASNTPGHVTYEQYF
TRBV5-5	TRBJ1-1	CASSPPIGLNTEAFF
TRBV9	TRBJ2-3	CASSVDGFSTDTQYF
TRBV13	TRBJ2-7	CASSLASGRAISYNEQYF
TRBV9	TRBJ1-1	CASSAQQGWTEAFF
TRBV7-2	TRBJ2-1	CASSLEAGGDNEQFF
TRBV27	TRBJ2-7	CASSYGIPSSYEQYF
TRBV27	TRBJ2-5	CASSPLDGEETQYF
TRBV29-1	TRBJ2-1	CSVASRLGSYNEQFF
TRBV6-2/TRBV6-3	TRBJ1-2	CASGHYGYTF
TRBV6-2/TRBV6-3	TRBJ2-5	CASSYAPGTMYF
TRBV6-2/TRBV6-3	TRBJ2-1	CATTPESSYNEQFF
TRBV20-1	TRBJ1-2	CSARPWRTGGYTF
TRBV6-1	TRBJ1-5	CASDRVSNQPQHF
TRBV20-1	TRBJ2-7	CSARAGTRVAEQYF
TRBV27	-	CASCPGLAVYNEQYF
TRBV2	TRBJ2-1	CASSHIPQIGEQFF
TRBV27	TRBJ2-3	CASSLSIPWGSRPDTQYF
TRBV10-3	TRBJ1-5	CAISESTGLYQPQHF
TRBV7-8	TRBJ2-3	CASSLATDLMLTDTQYF
TRBV5-6	TRBJ2-5	CASRSTGGVETQYF
TRBV6-5	TRBJ2-3	CASSYRLSGGTQYF
TRBV2	-	CASNQAGARGEQYF
TRBV24-1	TRBJ2-2	CATSDSGRELFF
TRBV4-2	TRBJ2-3	CASSQGGPSTDTQYF
TRBV12-3/TRBV12-4	TRBJ2-5	CASSLLSAQETQYF
TRBV5-1	TRBJ2-7	CASSTGTGAYEQYF
TRBV11-2	TRBJ1-5	CASSLEGPSGYEHF
TRBV11-1	TRBJ1-1	CASPLQGREMNTEAFF
TRBV20-1	TRBJ2-5	CSARLAINNEQYF
TRBV28	TRBJ1-6	CASTDTGNSPLHF